This TCR beta chain is drawn from a study of OX40 agonist ivuxolimab in advanced cancers. Findings of the study overall: CD4+ T cells averaged fewer expanded clones than CD8+ T cells.

Only in-frame clones appear in the TCRdb table, and some are missing; sequencing was by immunoSEQ multiplex PCR. The table includes about 40,000 clones, roughly 90% detected once. As for this clone: The antigen remains undetermined.

The CDR3 is 16 amino acids. Germline trimming cut 5 bases from V and 7 bases from J; bases unmatched to any gene: 13. Germline V gene lookup returns CDR1 SGHAT and CDR2 FQNNGV. This sequence was found in an adult with an advanced solid tumor such as melanoma, head and neck, liver or kidney cancer. The chain uses TRBV11-2 and TRBJ2-1, with TRBD2 identical over 8 bases. This specimen was CD4+ or CD8+ T cells sorted from blood, taken in a trial of the OX40 agonist ivuxolimab. CDR3 region: CASSPHRTGGPNEQFF. CDR3 nucleotide sequence: TGTGCCAGCAGCCCCCACCGAACGGGAGGGCCGAATGAGCAGTTCTTC.